The entry below gives a single TCR beta chain sequence along with its context. What it recognizes is unknown. Pooled together were second doses at about 4 or about 12 weeks. The entry originates in a study of T cell responses to AZD1222 COVID-19 vaccine. Study-level points and caveats: Spike was spanned by vaccine-associated CD4 TCRs, with dominance at 160-218 and 743-854.

Germline CDR1 SGHKS, CDR2 YYEKEE (reference sequence). J gave up 2 bases and V 2 bases, and 8 bases lay outside the gene matches. The CDR3 is 16 amino acids. The protocol was immunoSEQ multiplex PCR, while the TCRdb copy is restricted to in-frame clones and leaves out a portion. The sample includes about 52,000 clones, roughly 86% of them seen just once. V is TRBV5-5 and J is TRBJ2-3; 7 positions match TRBD2. This TCR derives from an adult who received the AZD1222 COVID-19 vaccine. Sample: peripheral blood, taken 28 days after the second AZD1222 dose. CDR3 amino acids: CASSFEGGASTDTQYF. Written as DNA, the CDR3 is TGTGCCAGCAGCTTCGAGGGAGGGGCGTCCACAGATACGCAGTATTTT. The whole variable domain, filled in from reference TRBV5-5 and TRBJ2-3, reads DAGVTQSPTHLIKTRGQQVTLRCSPISGHKSVSWYQQVLGQGPQFIFQYYEKEERGRGNFPDRFSARQFPNYSSELNVNALLLGDSALYLCASSFEGGASTDTQYFGPGTRLTVL.